One and the same sample provided the 22 T cell receptor beta chains below, sequenced in a study of blood T cell repertoires in COVID-19. Sequencing was performed with immunoSEQ multiplex PCR; in TCRdb, only in-frame clones are kept and a portion is missing. The sample shows around 250,000 clones, approximately 86% of them seen only once. The sequencing sample was made of peripheral blood. The origin of the receptors is a woman in her sixties or seventies with active or convalescent COVID-19.

On this clone: This same CDR3 is encoded by further DNA sequences in the sample. This chain uses TRBV7-9 with TRBJ1-5; D perhaps matches TRBD1 (5 bases). The CDR3 is 12 amino acids. The V and J ends lost 3 bases and 6 bases respectively, with 6 bases between them. CDR1 and CDR2 from the germline V gene are SEHNR and FQNEAQ (reference sequence). The CDR3 DNA sequence: TGTGCCAGCAGCTTGGGGGGTCAGCCCCAGCATTTT. Translated, it gives CASSLGGQPQHF.

This chain connects TRBV24-1 to TRBJ2-2; TRBD1 aligns across 7 bases. Germline values: CDR1 KGHDR, CDR2 SFDVKD. This CDR3 has 18 amino acids. V lost 3 bases and J lost 1; bases outside the gene matches: 10. CDR3 in amino acids: CATSDPMPRTGNTGELFF. For the CDR3, the DNA is TGTGCCACCAGTGATCCCATGCCGAGGACAGGGAACACCGGGGAGCTGTTTTTT.

The chain recombines TRBV27 with TRBJ1-4; TRBD1 might be the D (5 bases). Deletions cut 2 bases from V and 1 base from J, with 14 bases between. Germline CDR1 reads MNHEY; CDR2 reads SMNVEV (reference sequence). The CDR3 consists of 17 residues. CDR3 sequence (DNA): TGTGCCAGCAGTTTAACAGGAGGGGCCGGAACTAATGAAAAACTGTTTTTT. Translation: CASSLTGGAGTNEKLFF.

The chain uses TRBV4-3 and TRBJ2-5; D gene unclear. Germline CDR1 is LGHNA and CDR2 is YSLEER. The CDR3 consists of 13 residues. Deletions cut 5 bases from V and 4 bases from J, with 11 bases between. CDR3 sequence (DNA): TGCGCCAGCAGCTTCGAGCCTGGAGAGACCCAGTACTTC. Translating gives CASSFEPGETQYF.

The chain has TRBV27 and TRBJ1-2; 9 nucleotides align to TRBD1. This CDR3 has 15 residues. Germline assignment: CDR1 MNHEY and CDR2 SMNVEV (reference sequence). The trim removed 6 bases at V and 8 bases at J, leaving 13 bases unmatched. The CDR3 protein is CASSRQGDWSMGYTF. CDR3 nucleotide sequence: TGTGCCAGCAGCCGACAGGGGGACTGGTCCATGGGCTACACCTTC.

In this sample, this clone turned up once. The V call is TRBV19, the J call TRBJ2-1, with 8 nucleotides matching TRBD1. Germline V lookup: CDR1 LNHDA, CDR2 SQIVND (reference sequence). The CDR3 is 15 amino acids. Trimming took 6 bases from V and 6 from J; bases not matched to a gene: 10. The CDR3: CASRFGQGGFNEQFF. The CDR3 DNA follows: TGTGCCAGTAGATTTGGACAGGGCGGTTTCAATGAGCAGTTCTTC.

J is TRBJ2-7 and V is TRBV6-6; 7 bases agree with TRBD1. V lost 7 bases to trimming and J lost 2 bases; unmatched junction nucleotides: 8. CDR1 and CDR2 (germline): MNHNY, SVGAGI (reference sequence). The CDR3 is made up of 14 amino acids. The CDR3 loop reads CASNPPGQTYEQYF. The CDR3 region has the DNA TGTGCCAGCAATCCCCCGGGACAGACCTACGAGCAGTACTTC.

The chain combines TRBV9 with TRBJ1-2; no firm D call. Germline V CDR1 and CDR2: SGDLS, YYNGEE. V gave up 3 bases and J gave up 3 bases, with 9 bases separating them. The CDR3 is 13 residues long. The CDR3 coding sequence is TGTGCCAGCAGCGCGCGCGGAGACTATGGCTACACCTTC. It specifies CASSARGDYGYTF.

The rearrangement links TRBV5-1 to TRBJ2-3; D is unresolved. This CDR3 has 16 residues. With 7 bases removed from V and 4 bases from J, the gap between germline ends came to 22 bases. CDR1 and CDR2 (germline): SGHRS, YFSETQ. The CDR3 sequence: CASGVSERIPPDTQYF. In DNA, the CDR3 is TGCGCCAGCGGCGTCTCGGAGCGCATACCTCCAGATACGCAGTATTTT.

J is TRBJ2-7 and V is TRBV5-8; D is undetermined. V lost 4 bases, J lost 6 bases, and 11 bases lay in between. The length of the CDR3 is 12 residues. CDR1 is SGHTS, CDR2 YDEGEE, per germline. CDR3 region: CASSPRSIEQYF. The CDR3 coding sequence is TGTGCCAGCAGCCCCCGGTCGATCGAGCAGTACTTC.

This chain uses TRBV9 with TRBJ2-7; D is possibly TRBD2 (5 bases). V was cut by 1 base and J by 7 bases, with 12 bases left in between. Germline V gene lookup returns CDR1 SGDLS and CDR2 YYNGEE. The length of the CDR3 is 13 residues. The DNA for the CDR3 is TGTGCCAGCAGCGTATCCCTTCGAGGGGAGCAGTACTTC. Encoded protein: CASSVSLRGEQYF.

The chain joins TRBV2 to TRBJ2-5; maybe TRBD1 (5 bases). V was trimmed by 4 bases and J by 4 bases, leaving 10 bases between them. The CDR3 has 13 residues. The germline V gene has CDR1 SNHLY and CDR2 FYNNEI. CDR3 loop: CASSAGFGETQYF. CDR3 bases: TGTGCCAGCAGTGCAGGGTTCGGAGAGACCCAGTACTTC. The variable domain in full, with the rest retrieved from reference TRBV2 and TRBJ2-5, is EPEVTQTPSHQVTQMGQEVILRCVPISNHLYFYWYRQILGQKVEFLVSFYNNEISEKSEIFDDQFSVERPDGSNFTLKIRSTKLEDSAMYFCASSAGFGETQYFGPGTRLLVL.

This clone was found once. The rearrangement uses TRBV6-2 or TRBV6-3 and TRBJ2-7; tentatively, D is TRBD2 (6 bases). Germline-derived CDR1 and CDR2 are MNHEY and SVGEGT. CDR3 length: 15 residues. The V end was cut by 6 bases, the J end by 4 bases, with 19 bases between. This chain's CDR3 is CASSTSSGRGYEQYF. CDR3 coding DNA: TGTGCCAGCAGCACCAGCAGTGGCCGGGGGTACGAGCAGTACTTC.

The chain is built from TRBV27 and TRBJ1-5, with a weak D call TRBD1 (5 bases). The CDR3 has 15 amino acids. V was clipped by 9 bases and J by 4 bases, with 19 bases between them. Looked up from germline, CDR1 is MNHEY and CDR2 is SMNVEV (reference sequence). The CDR3 region is CASQVNRQPNQPQHF. The CDR3 DNA sequence: TGTGCCAGTCAAGTGAACCGACAGCCTAATCAGCCCCAGCATTTT.

This clone appeared a few times. The chain links TRBV7-9 to TRBJ1-6, with TRBD1 matching 7 bases. Germline V gene data show CDR1 as SEHNR and CDR2 as FQNEAQ (reference sequence). CDR3 length: 15 residues. V lost 2 bases, J lost 11 bases, and 9 bases stayed unmatched. As DNA, the CDR3 is TGTGCCAGCAGCTTACCGACAGGGAGTAGAACACCCCTCCACTTT. This translates into CASSLPTGSRTPLHF.

The V gene is TRBV11-2, the J gene TRBJ2-1; D is perhaps TRBD2 (5 bases). CDR3 length equals 15 residues. The germline CDR1 and CDR2 sequences are SGHAT and FQNNGV. Trimming shortened V by 1 base and J by 12 bases, and 19 bases separated the two germline ends. The CDR3 DNA reads TGTGCCAGCAGCTTAGTCTTGACTATCGGCTCGTGGCAGTTCTTC. This sequence encodes CASSLVLTIGSWQFF. The full variable domain, with the rest looked up from reference TRBV11-2 and TRBJ2-1, is EAGVAQSPRYKIIEKRQSVAFWCNPISGHATLYWYQQILGQGPKLLIQFQNNGVVDDSQLPKDRFSAERLKGVDSTLKIQPAKLEDSAVYLCASSLVLTIGSWQFFGPGTRLTVL.

The V call is TRBV5-4, the J call TRBJ2-1, with no clear D. Germline lookup yields CDR1 SGHNT and CDR2 YYREEE (reference sequence). Trimming stripped 3 bases from V and 1 base from J, with 11 bases between. This CDR3 is 15 amino acids long. In nucleotides, the CDR3 is TGTGCCAGCAGCTCCCCTTTGAGGTCCTACAATGAGCAGTTCTTC. Translated: CASSSPLRSYNEQFF. The complete variable domain, with remaining parts taken from reference TRBV5-4 and TRBJ2-1, reads ETGVTQSPTHLIKTRGQQVTLRCSSQSGHNTVSWYQQALGQGPQFIFQYYREEENGRGNFPPRFSGLQFPNYSSELNVNALELDDSALYLCASSSPLRSYNEQFFGPGTRLTVL.

This rearrangement joins TRBV24-1 to TRBJ2-7; 9 bases fit TRBD1. V lost 6 bases to trimming and J lost 2 bases; unmatched junction nucleotides: 4. Germline assignment: CDR1 KGHDR and CDR2 SFDVKD. This CDR3 has 14 residues. The CDR3 sequence is CATSSRDRAYEQYF. The CDR3 DNA sequence: TGTGCCACCAGTTCCCGGGACAGGGCCTACGAGCAGTACTTC.

This sequence joins TRBV2 and TRBJ1-5, with TRBD1 identical over 8 bases. V was clipped by 10 bases and J by 7 bases; unmatched bases: 9. The CDR3 consists of 13 residues. Germline-derived CDR1 and CDR2 are SNHLY and FYNNEI. The CDR3, as DNA: TGTGCCACAGGGGGAGACAGGGGACAGCCCCAGCATTTT. Protein: CATGGDRGQPQHF.

V gene TRBV5-1 combines with J gene TRBJ1-6; 11 positions agree with TRBD1. This CDR3 region has 16 residues. Looked up from germline, CDR1 is SGHRS and CDR2 is YFSETQ. V trimming: 0 bases; J trimming: 9 bases; junction bases outside the gene matches: 5. The CDR3: CASSLAGGTGGSPLHF. The DNA for the CDR3 is TGCGCCAGCAGCTTGGCTGGGGGGACAGGGGGTTCACCCCTCCACTTT. The full variable domain, in which reference TRBV5-1 and TRBJ1-6 provide the parts outside the CDR3, is KAGVTQTPRYLIKTRGQQVTLSCSPISGHRSVSWYQQTPGQGLQFLFEYFSETQRNKGNFPGRFSGRQFSNSRSEMNVSTLELGDSALYLCASSLAGGTGGSPLHFGNGTRLTVT.

The V call is TRBV7-2, the J call TRBJ1-6, with a possible D match to TRBD1 (6 bases). The CDR3 loop spans 16 amino acids. V dropped 5 bases and J dropped 7 bases, with 18 bases sitting between them. CDR1 is SGHTA, CDR2 FQGNSA, per germline. The CDR3 region is CASSETVQGRNSPLHF. DNA of the CDR3: TGTGCCAGCAGCGAGACAGTACAGGGAAGGAATTCACCCCTCCACTTT.

This chain joins TRBV27 and TRBJ1-1; TRBD1 might be the D (6 bases). CDR1 and CDR2 from the germline V gene are MNHEY and SMNVEV (reference sequence). V lost 8 bases to trimming and J lost 0 bases, with 7 bases between them. The CDR3 is 12 residues long. CDR3 sequence reads: CASRTVNTEAFF. CDR3 in DNA: TGTGCCAGCCGGACAGTGAACACTGAAGCTTTCTTT.